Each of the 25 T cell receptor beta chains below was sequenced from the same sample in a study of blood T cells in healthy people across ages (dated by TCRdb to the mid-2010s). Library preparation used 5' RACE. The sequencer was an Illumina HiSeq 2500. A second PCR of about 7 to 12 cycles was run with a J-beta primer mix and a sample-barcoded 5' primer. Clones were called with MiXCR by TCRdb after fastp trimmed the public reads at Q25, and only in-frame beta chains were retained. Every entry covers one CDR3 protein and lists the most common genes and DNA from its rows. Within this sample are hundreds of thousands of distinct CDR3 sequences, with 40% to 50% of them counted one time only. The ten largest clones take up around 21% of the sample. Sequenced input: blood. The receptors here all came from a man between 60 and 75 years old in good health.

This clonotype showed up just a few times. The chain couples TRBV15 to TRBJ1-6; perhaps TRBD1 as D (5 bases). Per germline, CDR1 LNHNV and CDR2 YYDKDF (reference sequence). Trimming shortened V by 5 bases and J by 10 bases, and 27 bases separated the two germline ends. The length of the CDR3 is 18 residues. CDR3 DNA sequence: TGTGCCACCAGCGACGGACGGGGTACAGGACTATTAGGGTCACCCCTCCACTTT. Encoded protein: CATSDGRGTGLLGSPLHF.

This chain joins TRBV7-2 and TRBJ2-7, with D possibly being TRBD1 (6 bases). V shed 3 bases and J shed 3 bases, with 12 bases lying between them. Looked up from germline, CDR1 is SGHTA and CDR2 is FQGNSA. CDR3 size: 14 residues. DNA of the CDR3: TGTGCCAGCAGCTTCTCCCGGGACAACTACGAGCAGTACTTC. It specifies CASSFSRDNYEQYF.

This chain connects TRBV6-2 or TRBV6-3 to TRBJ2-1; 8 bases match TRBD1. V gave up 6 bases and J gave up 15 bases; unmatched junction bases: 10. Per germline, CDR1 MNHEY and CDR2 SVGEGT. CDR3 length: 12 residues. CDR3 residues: CASREGGGQGFF. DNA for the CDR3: TGTGCCAGCAGGGAAGGGGGCGGACAGGGGTTCTTC.

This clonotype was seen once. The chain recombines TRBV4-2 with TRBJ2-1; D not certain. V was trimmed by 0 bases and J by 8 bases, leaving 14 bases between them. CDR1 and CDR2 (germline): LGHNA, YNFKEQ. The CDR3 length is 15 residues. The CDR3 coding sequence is TGTGCCAGCAGCCAAGATGGGCCAGACCTCGATGAGCAGTTCTTC. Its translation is CASSQDGPDLDEQFF.

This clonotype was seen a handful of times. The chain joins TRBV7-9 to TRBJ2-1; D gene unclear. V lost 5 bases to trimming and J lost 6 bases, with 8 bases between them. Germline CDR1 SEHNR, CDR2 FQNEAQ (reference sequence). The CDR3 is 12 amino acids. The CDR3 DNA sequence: TGTGCCAGCAGCAGGCGGAGCAATGAGCAGTTCTTC. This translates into CASSRRSNEQFF. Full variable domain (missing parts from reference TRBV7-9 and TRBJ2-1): DTGVSQNPRHKITKRGQNVTFRCDPISEHNRLYWYRQTLGQGPEFLTYFQNEAQLEKSRLLSDRFSAERPKGSFSTLEIQRTEQGDSAMYLCASSRRSNEQFFGPGTRLTVL.

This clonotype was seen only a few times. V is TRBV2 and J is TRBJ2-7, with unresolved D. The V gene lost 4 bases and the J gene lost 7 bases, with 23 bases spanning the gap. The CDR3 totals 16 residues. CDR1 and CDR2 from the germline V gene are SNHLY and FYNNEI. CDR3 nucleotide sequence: TGTGCCAGCAGTGTGGGCTCTCCGTATTGGCCTACAGAGCAGTACTTC. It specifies CASSVGSPYWPTEQYF.

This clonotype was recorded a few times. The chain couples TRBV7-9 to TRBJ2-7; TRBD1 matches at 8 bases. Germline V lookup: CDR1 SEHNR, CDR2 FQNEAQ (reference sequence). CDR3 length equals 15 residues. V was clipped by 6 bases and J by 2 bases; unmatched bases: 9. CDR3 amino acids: CASRAGTGETYEQYF. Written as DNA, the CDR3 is TGTGCCAGCAGGGCCGGGACAGGAGAAACCTACGAGCAGTACTTC.

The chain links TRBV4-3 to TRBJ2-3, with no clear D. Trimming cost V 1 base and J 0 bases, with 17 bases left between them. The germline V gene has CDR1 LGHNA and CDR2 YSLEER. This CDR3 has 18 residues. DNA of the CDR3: TGCGCCAGCAGCCAAGGCCAAACCCTAGGACGGAGCACAGATACGCAGTATTTT. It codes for CASSQGQTLGRSTDTQYF.

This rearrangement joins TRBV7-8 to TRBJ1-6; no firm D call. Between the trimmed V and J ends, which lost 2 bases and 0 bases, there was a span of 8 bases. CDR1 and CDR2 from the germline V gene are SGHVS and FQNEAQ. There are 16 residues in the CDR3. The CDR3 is CASSLLLSSYNSPLHF. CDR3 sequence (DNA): TGTGCCAGCAGCTTACTGTTGAGCTCCTATAATTCACCCCTCCACTTT.

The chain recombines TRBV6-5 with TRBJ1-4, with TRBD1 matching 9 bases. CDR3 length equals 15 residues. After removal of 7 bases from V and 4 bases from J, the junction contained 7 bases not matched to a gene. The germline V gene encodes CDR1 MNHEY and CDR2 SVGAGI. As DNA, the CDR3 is TGTGCCAGCAAAATAACGGGACAGGGTAATGAAAAACTGTTTTTT. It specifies CASKITGQGNEKLFF.

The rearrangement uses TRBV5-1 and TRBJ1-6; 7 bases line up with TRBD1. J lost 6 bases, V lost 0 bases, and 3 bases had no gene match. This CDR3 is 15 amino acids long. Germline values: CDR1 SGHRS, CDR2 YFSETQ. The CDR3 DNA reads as TGCGCCAGCAGCTTGGGAGGACAGGCTAATTCACCCCTCCACTTT. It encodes CASSLGGQANSPLHF.

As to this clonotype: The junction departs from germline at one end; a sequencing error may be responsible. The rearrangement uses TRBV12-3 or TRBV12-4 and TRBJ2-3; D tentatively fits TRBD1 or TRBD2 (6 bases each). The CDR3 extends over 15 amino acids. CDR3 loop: CVSSLTGGGAGTQYF. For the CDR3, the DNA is TGTGTCAGCAGTTTGACAGGAGGGGGAGCGGGTACGCAGTATTTT.

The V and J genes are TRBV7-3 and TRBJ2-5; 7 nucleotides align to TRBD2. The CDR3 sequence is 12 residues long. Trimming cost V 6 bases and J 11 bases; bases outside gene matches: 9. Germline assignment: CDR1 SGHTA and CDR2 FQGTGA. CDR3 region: CASSPGGDVQYF. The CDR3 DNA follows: TGTGCCAGCAGTCCTGGGGGGGACGTGCAGTACTTC.

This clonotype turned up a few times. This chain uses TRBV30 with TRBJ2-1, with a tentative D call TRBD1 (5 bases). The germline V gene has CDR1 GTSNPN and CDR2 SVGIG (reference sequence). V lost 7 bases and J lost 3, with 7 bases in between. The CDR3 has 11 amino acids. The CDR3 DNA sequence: TGTGCCTTGGACAACTACAATGAGCAGTTCTTC. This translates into CALDNYNEQFF.

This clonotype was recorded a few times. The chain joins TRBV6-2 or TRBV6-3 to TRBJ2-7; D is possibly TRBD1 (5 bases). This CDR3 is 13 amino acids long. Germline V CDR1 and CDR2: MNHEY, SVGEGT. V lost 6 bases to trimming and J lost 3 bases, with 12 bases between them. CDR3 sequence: CASSSQGFYEQYF. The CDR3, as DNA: TGTGCCAGCAGCTCCCAGGGCTTCTACGAGCAGTACTTC.

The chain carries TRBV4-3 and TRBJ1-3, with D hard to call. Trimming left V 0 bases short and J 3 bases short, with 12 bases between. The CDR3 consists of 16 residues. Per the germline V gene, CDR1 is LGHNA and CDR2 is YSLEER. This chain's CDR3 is CASSQETWVFGNTIYF. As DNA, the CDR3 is TGCGCCAGCAGCCAAGAAACATGGGTATTTGGAAACACCATATATTTT.

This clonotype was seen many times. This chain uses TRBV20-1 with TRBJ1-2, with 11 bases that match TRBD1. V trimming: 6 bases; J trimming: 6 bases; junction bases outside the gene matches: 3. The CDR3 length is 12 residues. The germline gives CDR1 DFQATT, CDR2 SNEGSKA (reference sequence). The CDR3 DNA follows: TGCAGTGCAAGGACAGGGGGCGATGGCTACACCTTC. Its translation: CSARTGGDGYTF.

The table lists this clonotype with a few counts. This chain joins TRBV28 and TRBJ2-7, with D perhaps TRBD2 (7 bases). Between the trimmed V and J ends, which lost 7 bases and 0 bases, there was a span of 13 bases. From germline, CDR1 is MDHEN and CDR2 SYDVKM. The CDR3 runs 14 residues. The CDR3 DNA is TGTGCCAGCACCCGGGGGGCCAGCTCCTACGAGCAGTACTTC. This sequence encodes CASTRGASSYEQYF. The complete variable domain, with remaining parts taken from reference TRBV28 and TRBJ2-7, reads DVKVTQSSRYLVKRTGEKVFLECVQDMDHENMFWYRQDPGLGLRLIYFSYDVKMKEKGDIPEGYSVSREKKERFSLILESASTNQTSMYLCASTRGASSYEQYFGPGTRLTVT.

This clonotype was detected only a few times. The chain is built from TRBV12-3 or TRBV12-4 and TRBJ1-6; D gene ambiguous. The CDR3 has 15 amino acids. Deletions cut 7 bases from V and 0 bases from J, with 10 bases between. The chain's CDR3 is CASKPSGSYNSPLHF. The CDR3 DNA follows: TGTGCCAGCAAACCCTCCGGCTCCTATAATTCACCCCTCCACTTT.

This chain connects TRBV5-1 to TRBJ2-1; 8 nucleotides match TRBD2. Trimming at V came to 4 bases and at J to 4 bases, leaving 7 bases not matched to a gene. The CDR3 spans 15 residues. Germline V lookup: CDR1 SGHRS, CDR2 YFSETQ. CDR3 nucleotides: TGCGCCAGCAGCCCCGAGCGGGGGCCTTACAATGAGCAGTTCTTC. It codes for CASSPERGPYNEQFF.

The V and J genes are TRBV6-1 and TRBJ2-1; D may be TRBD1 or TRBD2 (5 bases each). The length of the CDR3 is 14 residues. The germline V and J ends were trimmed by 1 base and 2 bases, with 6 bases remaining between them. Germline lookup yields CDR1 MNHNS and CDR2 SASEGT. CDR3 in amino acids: CASSEGGTYNEQFF. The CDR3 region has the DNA TGTGCCAGCAGTGAAGGGGGGACCTACAATGAGCAGTTCTTC.

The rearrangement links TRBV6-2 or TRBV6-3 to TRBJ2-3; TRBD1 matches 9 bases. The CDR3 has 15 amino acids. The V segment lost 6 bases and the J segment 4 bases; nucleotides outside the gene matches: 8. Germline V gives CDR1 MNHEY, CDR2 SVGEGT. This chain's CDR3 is CASSQGTGLPDTQYF. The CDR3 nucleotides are TGTGCCAGCAGCCAGGGGACAGGGCTCCCAGATACGCAGTATTTT.

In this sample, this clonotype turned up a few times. CDR3 nucleotides: TGTGCCAGCAGCAGGGACCGTACCTACTATGGCTACACCTTC. It is translated as CASSRDRTYYGYTF. V and J are TRBV9 and TRBJ1-2; possibly TRBD1 for D (5 bases). The CDR3 consists of 14 residues. Deletions cut 4 bases from V and 3 bases from J, with 13 bases between. Per germline, CDR1 SGDLS and CDR2 YYNGEE.

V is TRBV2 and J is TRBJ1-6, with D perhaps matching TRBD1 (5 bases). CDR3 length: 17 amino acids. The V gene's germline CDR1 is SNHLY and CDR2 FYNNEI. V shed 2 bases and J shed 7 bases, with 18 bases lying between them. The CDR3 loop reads CASSERNKGVGNSPLHF. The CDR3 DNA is TGTGCCAGCAGTGAACGGAATAAAGGGGTAGGGAATTCACCCCTCCACTTT. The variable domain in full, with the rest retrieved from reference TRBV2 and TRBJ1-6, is EPEVTQTPSHQVTQMGQEVILRCVPISNHLYFYWYRQILGQKVEFLVSFYNNEISEKSEIFDDQFSVERPDGSNFTLKIRSTKLEDSAMYFCASSERNKGVGNSPLHFGNGTRLTVT.

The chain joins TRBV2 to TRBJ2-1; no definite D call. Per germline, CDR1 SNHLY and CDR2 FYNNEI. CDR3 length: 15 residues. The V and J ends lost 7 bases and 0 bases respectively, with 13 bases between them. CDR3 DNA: TGTGCCAGCACCCTTTTGGCTTACTCCTACAATGAGCAGTTCTTC. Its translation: CASTLLAYSYNEQFF.